The next 29 T cell receptor beta chains were all read from a single sample in a study of blood T cells in healthy people across ages. Combining a sample-barcoded 5' primer with a J-beta primer mix, a second PCR ran for about 7 to 11 cycles. TCRdb re-called the 5' RACE reads with MiXCR, one entry per CDR3 protein. The repertoire includes roughly 1,700,000 distinct CDR3 sequences, 28% of them detected once, and more than 6% sits in the top ten. Material: blood. These receptor sequences come from a woman aged 30 to 39 in good health.

This clonotype was detected many times. The chain recombines TRBV12-3 or TRBV12-4 with TRBJ2-7, with a weak D call TRBD2 (6 bases). This CDR3 spans 12 amino acids. Trimming shortened V by 6 bases and J by 5 bases, and 11 bases separated the two germline ends. CDR3 DNA: TGTGCCAGCAGCTTCGGAGGGAACGAGCAGTACTTC. This encodes CASSFGGNEQYF.

This clonotype was seen a few times. The rearrangement links TRBV21-1 to TRBJ2-1; the D call of TRBD1 is as the table states it, not checked on the DNA. TRBV21-1 is labeled a pseudogene. The CDR3 runs 13 residues. CDR3 sequence: CARGGQGRNEQFF. The CDR3 DNA reads as TGTGCCAGAGGGGGACAGGGTAGGAATGAGCAGTTCTTC.

A few counts support this clonotype. J is TRBJ1-2 and V is TRBV7-2; the match to TRBD1 covers 7 bases. Germline CDR1 SGHTA, CDR2 FQGNSA. The J segment lost 2 bases and the V segment lost 1 base, leaving 7 bases of the junction unmatched. The length of the CDR3 is 16 residues. The CDR3 DNA sequence: TGTGCCAGCAGCTTAGTGTCCGGGACAGTAAACTATGGCTACACCTTC. Amino acid sequence: CASSLVSGTVNYGYTF.

This clonotype was counted a few times. The chain recombines TRBV12-3 or TRBV12-4 with TRBJ1-2, with D unresolved. The CDR3 covers 15 residues. The V end was cut by 3 bases, the J end by 5 bases, with 16 bases between. The CDR3 here is CASSFTGKDRYGYTF. CDR3 in DNA: TGTGCCAGCAGTTTTACGGGAAAGGATAGGTATGGCTACACCTTC.

The chain is built from TRBV5-1 and TRBJ2-5, with D possibly being TRBD2 (5 bases). Germline CDR1 is SGHRS and CDR2 is YFSETQ. The CDR3 has 15 residues. Trimming removed 4 bases from V and 5 bases from J, with 18 bases in between. Written as DNA, the CDR3 is TGCGCCAGCAGCCGAGAATTACCCTGGGAGGAGACCCAGTACTTC. The encoded protein is CASSRELPWEETQYF.

This clonotype was seen just once. The chain employs TRBV9 and TRBJ2-1; TRBD2 agrees at 11 bases. Germline V lookup: CDR1 SGDLS, CDR2 YYNGEE. V trimming: 3 bases; J trimming: 9 bases; junction bases outside the gene matches: 8. The CDR3 totals 15 residues. The DNA of the CDR3 is TGTGCCAGCAGCGGGGGACTAGCGGCCGAAGGTGAGCAGTTCTTC. Its translation is CASSGGLAAEGEQFF.

This clonotype was detected a few times. A read error may account for a junction end that differs from germline. CDR3 in DNA: TGTGCCAACAGCTTCGACAGGGTTTCCTACGAGCAGTACTTC. It specifies CANSFDRVSYEQYF. J is TRBJ2-7 and V is TRBV7-2, with 7 bases identical to TRBD1. The germline V gene has CDR1 SGHTA and CDR2 FQGNSA. The CDR3 consists of 14 residues.

CDR3 amino acids: CASKTRTGCLSQRPDRASYEQYF. CDR3 DNA: TGTGCCAGCAAAACCCGGACAGGCTGTCTTTCCCAACGACCGGACAGGGCCTCCTACGAGCAGTACTTC. The chain links TRBV27 to TRBJ2-7, with 8 bases that match TRBD1. Germline V CDR1 and CDR2: MNHEY, SMNVEV (reference sequence). The CDR3 loop spans 23 amino acids. Trimming cost V 7 bases and J 0 bases; bases outside gene matches: 32.

This clonotype was detected a few times. This chain joins TRBV7-3 and TRBJ2-4; 8 nucleotides agree with TRBD1. V dropped 5 bases and J dropped 13; count of bases not matched to a gene: 16. This CDR3 comprises 15 residues. Germline CDR1 SGHTA, CDR2 FQGTGA. DNA for the CDR3: TGTGCCAGCAGCCAAGACAGGGGTTCCTACAATGAGCAGTACTTC. Residues: CASSQDRGSYNEQYF.

Concerning this clonotype: With a much larger clone just one base away, this may be a read error. This chain joins TRBV4-3 and TRBJ2-7; 8 bases are shared with TRBD2. The germline gives CDR1 LGHNA, CDR2 YSLEER. The J segment lost 4 bases and the V segment lost 5 bases, leaving 10 bases of the junction unmatched. The CDR3 loop spans 15 amino acids. DNA of the CDR3: TGCGCCAGCAGCTCCTTAGCGGGAACTGGGTACGAGCAGTACTTC. This codes for CASSSLAGTGYEQYF.

This chain uses TRBV28 with TRBJ1-6; perhaps TRBD1 as D (5 bases). The CDR3 covers 15 residues. Germline lookup yields CDR1 MDHEN and CDR2 SYDVKM. V lost 4 bases, J lost 9 bases, and 16 bases lay in between. Here the CDR3 DNA reads TGTGCCAGCAGTTACTACCGGGGCCAAACTTCACCCCTCCACTTT. Encoded protein: CASSYYRGQTSPLHF.

Details on this clonotype: With a much larger clone just one base away, this may be a read error. The chain uses TRBV10-3 and TRBJ2-1; 11 bases map to TRBD1. The J call may not be correct, given that the DNA end is closer to TRBJ2-7. The CDR3 sequence is 14 residues long. Germline V gene sequence: CDR1 ENHRY, CDR2 SYGVKD. CDR3 DNA: TGTGCCGTCAGGCGGACAGGGGGCGGGGACGAGCAGTACTTC. This encodes CAVRRTGGGDEQYF.

The table lists this clonotype with a few counts. A junction end diverges from the germline sequence, so it may reflect a read error. The chain recombines TRBV20-1 with TRBJ2-1; the D call may be TRBD1 or TRBD2 (5 bases each). The germline V gene encodes CDR1 DFQATT and CDR2 SNEGSKA (reference sequence). The CDR3 sequence is 14 residues long. CDR3 sequence: CSAPGPTPYSEQFF. The CDR3 nucleotides are TGCAGTGCTCCGGGGCCAACCCCTTACAGTGAGCAGTTCTTC.

As regards this clonotype: Sequence at one end of the junction differs from germline and may be a read error. This chain connects TRBV25-1 to TRBJ1-1; tentative D call: TRBD1 (6 bases). The germline V gene encodes CDR1 MGHDK and CDR2 SYGVNS. This CDR3 has 14 amino acids. CDR3: CASSRGELNAEAFF. In nucleotides, the CDR3 is TGTGCCAGCAGCAGGGGAGAACTGAACGCTGAAGCTTTCTTT. Variable domain in full (rest from reference TRBV25-1 and TRBJ1-1): EADIYQTPRYLVIGTGKKITLECSQTMGHDKMYWYQQDPGMELHLIHYSYGVNSTEKGDLSSESTVSRIRTEHFPLTLESARPSHTSQYLCASSRGELNAEAFFGQGTRLTVV.

This clonotype was seen a few times. A much larger clone is a single base away; this may be a read error. The J gene is TRBJ2-7, the V gene TRBV29-1; 12 positions match TRBD2. The CDR3 sequence is 14 residues long. Trimming took 5 bases from V and 7 from J; bases not matched to a gene: 9. Germline V gene data show CDR1 as SQVTM and CDR2 as ANQGSEA. For the CDR3, the DNA is TGCAGCGTTCCCGGACTAGCGGGGTTAAATGAGCAGTACTTC. Its translation: CSVPGLAGLNEQYF.

There are many counts of this clonotype. V and J are TRBV29-1 and TRBJ2-3, with D unclear. The CDR3 runs 12 residues. Germline values: CDR1 SQVTM, CDR2 ANQGSEA. V was cut by 4 bases and J by 0 bases, with 5 bases left in between. CDR3 sequence (DNA): TGCAGCGTTGCTGTCAGCACAGATACGCAGTATTTT. As protein: CSVAVSTDTQYF.

Only a few counts were recorded for this clonotype. V gene TRBV2 combines with J gene TRBJ2-4, with 8 bases identical to TRBD2. V was pared by 8 bases and J by 5 bases, with 11 bases of the junction left unmatched. The CDR3 is 15 residues long. The germline CDR1 and CDR2 sequences are SNHLY and FYNNEI. CDR3 sequence reads: CASRPEVAGQNIQYF. The CDR3 bases are TGTGCCAGCCGCCCGGAGGTAGCGGGACAAAACATTCAGTACTTC.

The V call is TRBV2, the J call TRBJ2-7, with TRBD1 matching over 7 bases. Germline trimming cut 4 bases from V and 2 bases from J; bases unmatched to any gene: 5. This CDR3 is built from 14 residues. Germline V gene data show CDR1 as SNHLY and CDR2 as FYNNEI. The CDR3 bases are TGTGCCAGCAGTGGACAGGGTGGGACCTACGAGCAGTACTTC. It specifies CASSGQGGTYEQYF.

Concerning this clonotype itself: This may arise from a read error, as a much more abundant clone is one base away. The chain has TRBV7-2 and TRBJ2-1, with D possibly being TRBD1 (6 bases). Trimming removed 8 bases at V and 7 bases at J, with 18 bases between. The CDR3 has 14 residues. Germline V CDR1 and CDR2: SGHTA, FQGNSA. CDR3 sequence: CASATVAGANEQFF. As DNA, the CDR3 is TGTGCCAGCGCAACTGTGGCAGGGGCTAATGAGCAGTTCTTC.

The chain couples TRBV29-1 to TRBJ1-1; 7 bases line up with TRBD1. V lost 2 bases to trimming and J lost 11 bases; unmatched junction nucleotides: 8. Germline CDR1 and CDR2: SQVTM and ANQGSEA. There are 12 residues in the CDR3. The CDR3 reads CSVESQGEVAFF. CDR3 in DNA: TGCAGCGTTGAATCTCAGGGGGAAGTGGCTTTCTTT.

This clonotype was observed at least ten times. The chain employs TRBV12-3 or TRBV12-4 and TRBJ2-1; D is perhaps TRBD1 or TRBD2 (5 bases each). The CDR3 loop spans 12 amino acids. V dropped 10 bases and J dropped 6 bases, with 13 bases sitting between them. In DNA, the CDR3 is TGTGCCATCCGGGACGATGGCAATGAGCAGTTCTTC. Its translation is CAIRDDGNEQFF.

CDR3 residues: CASSPLDRNTEAFF. The CDR3 nucleotides are TGTGCCAGCTCACCACTAGACAGGAACACTGAAGCTTTCTTT. The chain is built from TRBV18 and TRBJ1-1; a possible D gene is TRBD1 (5 bases). V gave up 1 base and J gave up 1 base, with 7 bases separating them. The CDR3 contains 14 residues. Germline loops: CDR1 KGHSH, CDR2 LQKENI.

The chain is built from TRBV29-1 and TRBJ2-3; 8 nucleotides line up with TRBD1. V trimming: 1 base; J trimming: 4 bases; junction bases outside the gene matches: 7. CDR1 is SQVTM, CDR2 ANQGSEA, per germline. This CDR3 is 15 amino acids long. The CDR3 sequence is CSVEGGAGGADTQYF. The CDR3 DNA reads TGCAGCGTTGAAGGAGGGGCAGGGGGCGCAGATACGCAGTATTTT.

The CDR3 sequence is CASSWAGRGQEAFF. CDR3 bases: TGCGCCAGCAGCTGGGCCGGGAGGGGCCAGGAAGCTTTCTTT. The chain carries TRBV5-1 and TRBJ1-1; tentatively, D is TRBD1 (5 bases). Germline CDR1 reads SGHRS; CDR2 reads YFSETQ. With 3 bases removed from V and 8 bases from J, the gap between germline ends came to 17 bases. CDR3 length: 14 amino acids.

In its sample, this clonotype was seen a few times. The CDR3 loop reads CSVEEVSILTDTQYF. CDR3 in DNA: TGCAGCGTTGAGGAGGTCAGCATTCTCACAGATACGCAGTATTTT. This chain joins TRBV29-1 and TRBJ2-3, with D possibly matching TRBD2 (5 bases). In germline, CDR1 is SQVTM, CDR2 ANQGSEA. V dropped 3 bases and J dropped 2 bases, with 15 bases sitting between them. This CDR3 region has 15 residues.

The rearrangement joins TRBV7-2 to TRBJ2-1; 11 nucleotides match TRBD2. The V gene's germline CDR1 is SGHTA and CDR2 FQGNSA. The CDR3 consists of 15 residues. The trim removed 5 bases at V and 6 bases at J, leaving 6 bases unmatched. CDR3 residues: CASSRSGGAPNEQFF. The CDR3 DNA reads as TGTGCCAGCAGCCGTAGCGGGGGGGCCCCCAATGAGCAGTTCTTC.

This chain joins TRBV5-1 and TRBJ2-5; weak D call: TRBD2 (5 bases). Per germline, CDR1 SGHRS and CDR2 YFSETQ. This CDR3 comprises 14 residues. V was trimmed by 0 bases and J by 9 bases, leaving 15 bases between them. CDR3 sequence: CASSLVPLSEAQYF. The DNA of the CDR3 is TGCGCCAGCAGCTTGGTCCCACTCTCGGAGGCCCAGTACTTC.

The chain links TRBV24-1 to TRBJ2-1, with D hard to call. This CDR3 spans 14 amino acids. The germline gives CDR1 KGHDR, CDR2 SFDVKD. CDR3 loop: CDPRPSPPHNEQFF. CDR3 DNA sequence: TGTGACCCCCGACCCAGTCCCCCCCACAATGAGCAGTTCTTC.

This clonotype was counted at least ten times. CDR3 amino acids: CASSFSTYNEQFF. The CDR3 region has the DNA TGCGCCAGCAGCTTTTCTACTTACAATGAGCAGTTCTTC. This rearrangement joins TRBV5-1 to TRBJ2-1; unclear D gene. Trimming shortened V by 2 bases and J by 4 bases, and 7 bases separated the two germline ends. Germline CDR1 is SGHRS and CDR2 is YFSETQ. This CDR3 is built from 13 residues.